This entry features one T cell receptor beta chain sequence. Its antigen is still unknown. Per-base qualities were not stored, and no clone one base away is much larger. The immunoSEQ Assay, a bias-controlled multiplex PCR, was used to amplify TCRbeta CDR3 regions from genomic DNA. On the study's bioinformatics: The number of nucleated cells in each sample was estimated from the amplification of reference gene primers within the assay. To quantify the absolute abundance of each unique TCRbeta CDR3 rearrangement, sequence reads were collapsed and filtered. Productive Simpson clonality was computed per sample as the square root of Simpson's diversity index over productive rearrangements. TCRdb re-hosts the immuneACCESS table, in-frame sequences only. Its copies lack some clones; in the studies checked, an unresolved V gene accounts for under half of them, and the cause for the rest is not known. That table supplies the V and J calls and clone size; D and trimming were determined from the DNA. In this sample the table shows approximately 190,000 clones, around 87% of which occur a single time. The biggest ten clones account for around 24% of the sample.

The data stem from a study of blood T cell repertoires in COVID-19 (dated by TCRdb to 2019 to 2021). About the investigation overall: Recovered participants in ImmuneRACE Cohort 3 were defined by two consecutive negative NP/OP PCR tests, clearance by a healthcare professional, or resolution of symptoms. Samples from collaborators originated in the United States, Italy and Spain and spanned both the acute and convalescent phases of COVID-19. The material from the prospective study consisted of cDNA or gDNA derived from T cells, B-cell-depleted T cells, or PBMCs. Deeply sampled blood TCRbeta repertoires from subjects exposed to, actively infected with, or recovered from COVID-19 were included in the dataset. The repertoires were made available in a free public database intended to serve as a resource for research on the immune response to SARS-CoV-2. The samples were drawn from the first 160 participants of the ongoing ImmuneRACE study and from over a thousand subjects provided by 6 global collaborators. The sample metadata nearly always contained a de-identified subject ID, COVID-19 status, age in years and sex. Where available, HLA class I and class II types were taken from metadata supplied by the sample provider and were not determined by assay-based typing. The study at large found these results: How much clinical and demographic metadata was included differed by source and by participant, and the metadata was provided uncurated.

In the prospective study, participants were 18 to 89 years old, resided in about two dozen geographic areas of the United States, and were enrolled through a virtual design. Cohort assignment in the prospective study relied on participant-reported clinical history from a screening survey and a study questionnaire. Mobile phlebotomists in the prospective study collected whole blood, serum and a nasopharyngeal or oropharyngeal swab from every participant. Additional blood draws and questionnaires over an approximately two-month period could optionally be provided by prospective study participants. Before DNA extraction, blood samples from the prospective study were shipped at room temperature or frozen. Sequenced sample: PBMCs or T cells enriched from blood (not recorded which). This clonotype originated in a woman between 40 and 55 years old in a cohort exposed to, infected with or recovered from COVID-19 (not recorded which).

The CDR3 in this case is CASRQTQGAEDGYTF. The nucleotide sequence is TGTGCCAGCAGGCAAACACAGGGGGCAGAGGATGGCTACACCTTC. The rearrangement combines TRBV2 with TRBJ1-2; a stretch of 9 junction bases matches TRBD1. Taken from the germline V gene, the CDR1 and CDR2 loops are SNHLY and FYNNEI. Measured from the cysteine to the phenylalanine, the CDR3 is 15 residues long. The kept DNA is CDR3 alone, 45 bases in frame from the first base. V is trimmed back by 6 bases and J by 6 bases, and the junction contains 11 bases that no gene match accounts for. Beyond the CDR3, the reference TRBV2 and TRBJ1-2 genes provide the residues; the full variable domain reads: EPEVTQTPSHQVTQMGQEVILRCVPISNHLYFYWYRQILGQKVEFLVSFYNNEISEKSEIFDDQFSVERPDGSNFTLKIRSTKLEDSAMYFCASRQTQGAEDGYTFGSGTRLTVV.